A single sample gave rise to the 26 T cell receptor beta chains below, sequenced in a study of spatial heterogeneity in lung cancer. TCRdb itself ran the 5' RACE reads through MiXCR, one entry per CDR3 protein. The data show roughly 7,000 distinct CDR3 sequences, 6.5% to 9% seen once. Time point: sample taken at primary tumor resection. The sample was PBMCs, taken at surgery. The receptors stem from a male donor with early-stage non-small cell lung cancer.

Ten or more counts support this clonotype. Written as DNA, the CDR3 is TGTGCCGGCAAGACAGGGGGCGAGGACACTGAAGCTTTCTTT. Translating it yields CAGKTGGEDTEAFF. The V gene is TRBV2, the J gene TRBJ1-1, with 10 bases fitting TRBD1. CDR1 is SNHLY, CDR2 FYNNEI, per germline. The V and J ends lost 11 bases and 3 bases, in that order; junction bases with no gene match: 9. The CDR3 has 14 amino acids.

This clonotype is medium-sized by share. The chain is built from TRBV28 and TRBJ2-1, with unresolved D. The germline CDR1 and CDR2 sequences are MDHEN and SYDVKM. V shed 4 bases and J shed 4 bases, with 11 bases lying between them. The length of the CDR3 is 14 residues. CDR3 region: CASSWEPGYNEQFF. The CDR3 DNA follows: TGTGCCAGCAGTTGGGAACCCGGATACAATGAGCAGTTCTTC. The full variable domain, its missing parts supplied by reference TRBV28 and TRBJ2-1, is DVKVTQSSRYLVKRTGEKVFLECVQDMDHENMFWYRQDPGLGLRLIYFSYDVKMKEKGDIPEGYSVSREKKERFSLILESASTNQTSMYLCASSWEPGYNEQFFGPGTRLTVL.

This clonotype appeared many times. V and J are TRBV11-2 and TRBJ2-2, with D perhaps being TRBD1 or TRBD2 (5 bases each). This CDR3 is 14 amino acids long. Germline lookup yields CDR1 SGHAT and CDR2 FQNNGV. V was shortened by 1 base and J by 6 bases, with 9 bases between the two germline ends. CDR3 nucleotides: TGTGCCAGCAGCTTAGCCCGGGACGCCGGGGAGCTGTTTTTT. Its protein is CASSLARDAGELFF.

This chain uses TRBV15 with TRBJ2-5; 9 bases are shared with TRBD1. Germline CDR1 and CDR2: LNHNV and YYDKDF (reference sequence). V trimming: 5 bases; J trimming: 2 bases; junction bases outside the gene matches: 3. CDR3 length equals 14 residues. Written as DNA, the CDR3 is TGTGCCACCAGCGGCGACAGGGGGCAAGAGACCCAGTACTTC. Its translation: CATSGDRGQETQYF.

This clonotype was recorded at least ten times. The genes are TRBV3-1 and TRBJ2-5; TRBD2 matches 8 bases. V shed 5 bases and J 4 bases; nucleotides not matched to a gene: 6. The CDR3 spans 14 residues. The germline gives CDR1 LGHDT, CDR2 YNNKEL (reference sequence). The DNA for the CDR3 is TGTGCCAGCAGCTCGGGACTAGACACAGAGACCCAGTACTTC. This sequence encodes CASSSGLDTETQYF.

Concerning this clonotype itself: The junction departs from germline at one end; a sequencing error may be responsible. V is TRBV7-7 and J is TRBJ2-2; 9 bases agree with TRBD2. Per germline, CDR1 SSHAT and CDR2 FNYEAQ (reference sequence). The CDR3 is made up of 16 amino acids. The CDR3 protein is CASSFSSGANTGELFF. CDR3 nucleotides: TGTGCTAGCAGCTTTTCTAGCGGGGCGAACACCGGGGAGCTGTTTTTT.

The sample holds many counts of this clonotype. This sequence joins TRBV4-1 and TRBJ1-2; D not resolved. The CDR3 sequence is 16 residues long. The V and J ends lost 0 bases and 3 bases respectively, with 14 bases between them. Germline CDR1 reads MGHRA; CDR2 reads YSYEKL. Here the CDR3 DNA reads TGCGCCAGCAGCCAAGATGATTCGGGCGTATACTATGGCTACACCTTC. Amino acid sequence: CASSQDDSGVYYGYTF.

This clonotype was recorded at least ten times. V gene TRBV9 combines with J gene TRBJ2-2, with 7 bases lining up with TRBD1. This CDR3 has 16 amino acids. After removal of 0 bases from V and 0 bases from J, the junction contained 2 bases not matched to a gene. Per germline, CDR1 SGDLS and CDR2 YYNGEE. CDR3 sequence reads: CASSVAGTANTGELFF. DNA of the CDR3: TGTGCCAGCAGCGTAGCCGGGACAGCGAACACCGGGGAGCTGTTTTTT.

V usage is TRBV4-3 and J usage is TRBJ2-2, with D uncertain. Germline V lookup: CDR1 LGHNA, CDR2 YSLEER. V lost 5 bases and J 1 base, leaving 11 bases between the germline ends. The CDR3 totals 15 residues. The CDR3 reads CASSKRTVNTGELFF. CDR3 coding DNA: TGCGCCAGCAGCAAAAGGACGGTGAACACCGGGGAGCTGTTTTTT.

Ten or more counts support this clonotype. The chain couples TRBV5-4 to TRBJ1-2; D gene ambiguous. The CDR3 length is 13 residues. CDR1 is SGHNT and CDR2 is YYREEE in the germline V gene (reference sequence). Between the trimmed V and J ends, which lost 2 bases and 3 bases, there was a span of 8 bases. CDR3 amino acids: CASSFRSDYGYTF. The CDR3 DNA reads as TGTGCCAGCAGCTTTAGGAGCGACTATGGCTACACCTTC.

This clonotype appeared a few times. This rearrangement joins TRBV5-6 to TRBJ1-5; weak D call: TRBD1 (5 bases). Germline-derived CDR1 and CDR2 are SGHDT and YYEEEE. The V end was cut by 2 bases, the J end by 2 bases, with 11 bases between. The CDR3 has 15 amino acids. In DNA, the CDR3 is TGTGCCAGCAGCTTAGGGATGGGGGGCAATCAGCCCCAGCATTTT. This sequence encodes CASSLGMGGNQPQHF.

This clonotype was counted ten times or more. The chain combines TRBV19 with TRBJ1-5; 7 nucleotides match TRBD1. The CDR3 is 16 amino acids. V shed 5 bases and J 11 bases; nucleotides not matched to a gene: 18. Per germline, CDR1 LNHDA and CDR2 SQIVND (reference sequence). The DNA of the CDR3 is TGTGCCAGTAGTCCTAGGGCAGGGACAGTTGTTTCGGCCCAGCATTTT. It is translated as CASSPRAGTVVSAQHF.

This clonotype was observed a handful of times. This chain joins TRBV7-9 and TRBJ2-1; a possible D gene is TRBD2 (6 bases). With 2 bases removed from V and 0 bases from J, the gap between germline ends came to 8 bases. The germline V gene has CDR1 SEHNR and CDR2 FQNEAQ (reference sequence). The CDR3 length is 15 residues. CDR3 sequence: CASSLSGGSYNEQFF. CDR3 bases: TGTGCCAGCAGCTTATCCGGGGGCTCCTACAATGAGCAGTTCTTC.

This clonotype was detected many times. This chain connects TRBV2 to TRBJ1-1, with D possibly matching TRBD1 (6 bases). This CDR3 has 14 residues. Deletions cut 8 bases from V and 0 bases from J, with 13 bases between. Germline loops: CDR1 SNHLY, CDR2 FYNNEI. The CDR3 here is CASLDSPLNTEAFF. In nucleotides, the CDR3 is TGTGCCAGCTTGGACAGCCCACTGAACACTGAAGCTTTCTTT.

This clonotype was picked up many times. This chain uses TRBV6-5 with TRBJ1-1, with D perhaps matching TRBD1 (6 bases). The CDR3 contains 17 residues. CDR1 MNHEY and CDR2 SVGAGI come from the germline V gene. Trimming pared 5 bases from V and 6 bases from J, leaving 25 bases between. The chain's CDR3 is CASSPNLGQGPVAEAFF. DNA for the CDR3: TGTGCCAGCAGTCCCAACCTAGGGCAGGGGCCGGTCGCTGAAGCTTTCTTT.

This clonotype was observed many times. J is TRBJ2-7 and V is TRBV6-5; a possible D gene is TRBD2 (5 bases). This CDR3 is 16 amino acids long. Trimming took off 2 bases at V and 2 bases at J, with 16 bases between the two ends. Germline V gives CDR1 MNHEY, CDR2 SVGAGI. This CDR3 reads CASSYRRVGGTYEQYF. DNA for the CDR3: TGTGCCAGCAGTTACAGGCGGGTTGGCGGTACCTACGAGCAGTACTTC.

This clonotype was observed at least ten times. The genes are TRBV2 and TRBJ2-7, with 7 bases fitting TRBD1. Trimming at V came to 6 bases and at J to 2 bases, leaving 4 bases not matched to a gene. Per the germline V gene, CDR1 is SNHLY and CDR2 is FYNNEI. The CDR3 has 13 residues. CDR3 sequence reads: CASSTGDPYEQYF. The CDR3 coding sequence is TGTGCCAGCAGCACAGGGGACCCCTACGAGCAGTACTTC.

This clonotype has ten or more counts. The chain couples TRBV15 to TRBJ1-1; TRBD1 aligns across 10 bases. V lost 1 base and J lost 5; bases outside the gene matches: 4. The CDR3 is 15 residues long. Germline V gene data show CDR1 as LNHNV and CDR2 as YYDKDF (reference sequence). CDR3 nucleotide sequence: TGTGCCACCAGCAGAGGACAGGGGGCAGGGACTGAAGCTTTCTTT. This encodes CATSRGQGAGTEAFF.

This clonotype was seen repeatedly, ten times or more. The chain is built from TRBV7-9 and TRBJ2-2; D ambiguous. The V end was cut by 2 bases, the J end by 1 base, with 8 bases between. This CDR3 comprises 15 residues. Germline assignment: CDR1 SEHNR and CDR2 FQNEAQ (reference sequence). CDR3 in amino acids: CASSLRAVNTGELFF. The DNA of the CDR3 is TGTGCCAGCAGCTTACGGGCGGTGAACACCGGGGAGCTGTTTTTT.

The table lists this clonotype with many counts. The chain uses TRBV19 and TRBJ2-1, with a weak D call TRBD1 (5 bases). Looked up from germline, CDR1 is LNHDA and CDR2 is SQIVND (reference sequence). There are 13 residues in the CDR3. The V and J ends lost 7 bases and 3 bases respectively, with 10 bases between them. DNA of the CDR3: TGTGCCAGTAAGGGGCAGGGCTACAATGAGCAGTTCTTC. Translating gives CASKGQGYNEQFF. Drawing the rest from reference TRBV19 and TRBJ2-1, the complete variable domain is DGGITQSPKYLFRKEGQNVTLSCEQNLNHDAMYWYRQDPGQGLRLIYYSQIVNDFQKGDIAEGYSVSREKKESFPLTVTSAQKNPTAFYLCASKGQGYNEQFFGPGTRLTVL.

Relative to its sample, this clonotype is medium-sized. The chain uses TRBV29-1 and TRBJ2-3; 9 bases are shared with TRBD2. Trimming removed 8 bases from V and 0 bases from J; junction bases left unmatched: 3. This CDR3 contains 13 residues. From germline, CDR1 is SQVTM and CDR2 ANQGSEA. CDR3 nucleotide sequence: TGCAGCTCTAGCGGGACTAGCACAGATACGCAGTATTTT. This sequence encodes CSSSGTSTDTQYF.

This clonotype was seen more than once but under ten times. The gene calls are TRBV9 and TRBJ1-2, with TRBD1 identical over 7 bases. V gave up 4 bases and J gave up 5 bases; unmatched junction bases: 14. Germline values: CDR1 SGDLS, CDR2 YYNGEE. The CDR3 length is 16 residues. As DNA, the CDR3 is TGTGCCAGCAGCTACCTAGACAGGGCAGGCTTTTATGGCTACACCTTC. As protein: CASSYLDRAGFYGYTF.

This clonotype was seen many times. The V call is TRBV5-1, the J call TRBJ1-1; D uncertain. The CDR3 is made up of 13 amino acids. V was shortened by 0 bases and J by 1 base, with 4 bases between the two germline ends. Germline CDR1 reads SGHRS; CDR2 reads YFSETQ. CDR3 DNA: TGCGCCAGCAGCTTGGGGGAGAACACTGAAGCTTTCTTT. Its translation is CASSLGENTEAFF. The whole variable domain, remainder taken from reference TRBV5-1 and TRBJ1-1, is KAGVTQTPRYLIKTRGQQVTLSCSPISGHRSVSWYQQTPGQGLQFLFEYFSETQRNKGNFPGRFSGRQFSNSRSEMNVSTLELGDSALYLCASSLGENTEAFFGQGTRLTVV.

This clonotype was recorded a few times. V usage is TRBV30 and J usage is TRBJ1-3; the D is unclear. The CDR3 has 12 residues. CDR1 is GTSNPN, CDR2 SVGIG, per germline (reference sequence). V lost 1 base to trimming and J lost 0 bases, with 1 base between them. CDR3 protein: CAWSGSGNTIYF. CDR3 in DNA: TGTGCCTGGAGTGGCTCTGGAAACACCATATATTTT.

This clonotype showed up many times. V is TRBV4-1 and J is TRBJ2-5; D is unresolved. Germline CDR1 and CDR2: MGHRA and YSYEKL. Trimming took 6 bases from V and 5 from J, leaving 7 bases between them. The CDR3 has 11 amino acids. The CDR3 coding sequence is TGCGCCAGCAGTGAGTTGGAGACCCAGTACTTC. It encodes CASSELETQYF.

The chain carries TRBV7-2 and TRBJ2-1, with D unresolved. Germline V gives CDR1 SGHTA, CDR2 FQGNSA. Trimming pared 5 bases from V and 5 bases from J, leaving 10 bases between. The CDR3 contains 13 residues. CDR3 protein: CASSPSRDNEQFF. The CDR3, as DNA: TGTGCCAGCAGCCCATCTCGAGACAATGAGCAGTTCTTC.